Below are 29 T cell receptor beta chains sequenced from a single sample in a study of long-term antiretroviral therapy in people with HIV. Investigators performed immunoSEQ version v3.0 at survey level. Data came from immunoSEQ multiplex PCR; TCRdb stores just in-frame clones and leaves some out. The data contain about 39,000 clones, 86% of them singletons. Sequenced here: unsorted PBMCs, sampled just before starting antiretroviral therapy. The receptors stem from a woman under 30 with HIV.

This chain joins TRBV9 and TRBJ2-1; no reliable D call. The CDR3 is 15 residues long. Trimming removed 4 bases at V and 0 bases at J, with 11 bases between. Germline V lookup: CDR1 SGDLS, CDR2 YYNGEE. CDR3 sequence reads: CASSSPTSSYNEQFF. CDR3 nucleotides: TGTGCCAGCAGCTCTCCGACGAGCTCCTACAATGAGCAGTTCTTC.

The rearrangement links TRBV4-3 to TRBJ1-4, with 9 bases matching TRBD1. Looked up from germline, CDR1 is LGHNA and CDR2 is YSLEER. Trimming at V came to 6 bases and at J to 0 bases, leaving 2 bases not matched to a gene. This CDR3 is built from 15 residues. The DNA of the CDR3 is TGCGCCAGCAGGGACAGGGGTTCAACTAATGAAAAACTGTTTTTT. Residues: CASRDRGSTNEKLFF.

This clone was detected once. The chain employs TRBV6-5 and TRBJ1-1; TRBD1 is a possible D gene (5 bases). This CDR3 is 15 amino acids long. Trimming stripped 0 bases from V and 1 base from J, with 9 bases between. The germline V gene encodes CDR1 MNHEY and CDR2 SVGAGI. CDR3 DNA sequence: TGTGCCAGCAGTTACTCGCGGGGCCAGAACACTGAAGCTTTCTTT. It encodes CASSYSRGQNTEAFF.

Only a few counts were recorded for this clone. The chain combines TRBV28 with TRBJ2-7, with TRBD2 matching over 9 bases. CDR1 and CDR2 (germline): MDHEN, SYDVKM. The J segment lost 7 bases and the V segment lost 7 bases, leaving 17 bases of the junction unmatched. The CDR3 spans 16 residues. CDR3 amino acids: CASNPSGRGTSPEQYF. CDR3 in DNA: TGTGCCAGCAACCCCTCGGGGCGGGGGACTAGCCCGGAGCAGTACTTC.

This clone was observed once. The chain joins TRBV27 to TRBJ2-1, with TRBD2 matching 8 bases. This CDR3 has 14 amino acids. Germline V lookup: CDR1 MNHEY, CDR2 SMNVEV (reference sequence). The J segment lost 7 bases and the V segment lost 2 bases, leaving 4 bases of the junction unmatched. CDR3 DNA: TGTGCCAGCAGTTTAGGGCTAGCGGGTAATGAGCAGTTCTTC. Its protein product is CASSLGLAGNEQFF.

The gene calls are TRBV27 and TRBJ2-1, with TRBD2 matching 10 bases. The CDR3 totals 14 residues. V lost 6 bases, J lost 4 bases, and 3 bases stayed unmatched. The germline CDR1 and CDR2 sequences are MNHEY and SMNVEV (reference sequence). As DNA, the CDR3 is TGTGCCAGCAGGGCTAGCGGGGGATACAATGAGCAGTTCTTC. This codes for CASRASGGYNEQFF.

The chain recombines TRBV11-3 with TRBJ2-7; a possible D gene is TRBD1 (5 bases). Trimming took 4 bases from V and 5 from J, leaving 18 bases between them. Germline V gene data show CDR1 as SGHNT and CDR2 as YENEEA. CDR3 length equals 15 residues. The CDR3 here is CASSSFQGGRNEQYF. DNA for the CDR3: TGTGCCAGCAGCTCCTTCCAGGGTGGTCGTAACGAGCAGTACTTC.

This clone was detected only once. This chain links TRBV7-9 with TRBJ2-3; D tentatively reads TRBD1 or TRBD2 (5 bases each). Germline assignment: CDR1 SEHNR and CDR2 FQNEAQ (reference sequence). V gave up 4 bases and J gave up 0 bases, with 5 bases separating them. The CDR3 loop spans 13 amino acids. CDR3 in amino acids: CASSWGSTDTQYF. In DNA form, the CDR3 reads TGTGCCAGCAGCTGGGGGAGCACAGATACGCAGTATTTT. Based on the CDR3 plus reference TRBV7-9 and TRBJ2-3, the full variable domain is DTGVSQNPRHKITKRGQNVTFRCDPISEHNRLYWYRQTLGQGPEFLTYFQNEAQLEKSRLLSDRFSAERPKGSFSTLEIQRTEQGDSAMYLCASSWGSTDTQYFGPGTRLTVL.

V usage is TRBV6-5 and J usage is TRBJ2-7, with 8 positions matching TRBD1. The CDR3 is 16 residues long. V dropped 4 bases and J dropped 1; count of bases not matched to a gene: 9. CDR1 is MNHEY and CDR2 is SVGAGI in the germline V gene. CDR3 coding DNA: TGTGCCAGCAGTTCCCCAGGGGGCTCAAGGTCCTACGAGCAGTACTTC. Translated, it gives CASSSPGGSRSYEQYF.

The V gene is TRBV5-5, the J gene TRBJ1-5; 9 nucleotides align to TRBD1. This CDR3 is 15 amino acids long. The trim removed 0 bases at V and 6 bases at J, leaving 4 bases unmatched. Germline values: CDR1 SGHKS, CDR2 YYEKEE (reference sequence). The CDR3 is CASSLGGQGGQPQHF. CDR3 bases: TGTGCCAGCAGCTTGGGGGGACAGGGCGGTCAGCCCCAGCATTTT.

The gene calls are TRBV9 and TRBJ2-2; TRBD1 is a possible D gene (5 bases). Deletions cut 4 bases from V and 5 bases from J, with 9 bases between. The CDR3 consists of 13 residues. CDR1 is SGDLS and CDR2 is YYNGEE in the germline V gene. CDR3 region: CASSLRQTGELFF. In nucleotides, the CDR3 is TGTGCCAGCAGCTTGAGACAGACCGGGGAGCTGTTTTTT.

The CDR3 is CASSHEGLGPRDTQYF. The CDR3 DNA is TGTGCCAGCAGCCATGAGGGACTAGGGCCTCGCGATACGCAGTATTTT. The chain joins TRBV14 to TRBJ2-3, with 8 bases that match TRBD2. The CDR3 covers 16 residues. V shed 3 bases and J 6 bases; nucleotides not matched to a gene: 11. Germline V gene sequence: CDR1 SGHDN, CDR2 FVKESK.

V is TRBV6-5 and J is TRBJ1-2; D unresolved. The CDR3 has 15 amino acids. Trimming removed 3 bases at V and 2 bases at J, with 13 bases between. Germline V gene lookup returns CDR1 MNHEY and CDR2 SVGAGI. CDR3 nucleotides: TGTGCCAGCAGTTATCAGCCCGCAGAGAACTATGGCTACACCTTC. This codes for CASSYQPAENYGYTF.

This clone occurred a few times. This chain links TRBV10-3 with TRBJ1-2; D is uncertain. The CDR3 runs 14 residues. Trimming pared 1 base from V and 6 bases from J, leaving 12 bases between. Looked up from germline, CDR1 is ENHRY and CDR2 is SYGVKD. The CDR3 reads CAISELDLRDGYTF. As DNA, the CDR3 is TGTGCCATCAGTGAGTTAGATCTACGTGATGGCTACACCTTC.

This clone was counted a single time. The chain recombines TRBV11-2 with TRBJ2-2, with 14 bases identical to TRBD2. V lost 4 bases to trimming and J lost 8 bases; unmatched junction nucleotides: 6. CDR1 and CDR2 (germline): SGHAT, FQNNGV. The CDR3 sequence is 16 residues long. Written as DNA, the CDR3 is TGTGCCAGCAGCTCGGGGACTAGCGGGAGATATGGGGAGCTGTTTTTT. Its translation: CASSSGTSGRYGELFF. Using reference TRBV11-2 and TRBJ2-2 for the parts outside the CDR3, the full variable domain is EAGVAQSPRYKIIEKRQSVAFWCNPISGHATLYWYQQILGQGPKLLIQFQNNGVVDDSQLPKDRFSAERLKGVDSTLKIQPAKLEDSAVYLCASSSGTSGRYGELFFGEGSRLTVL.

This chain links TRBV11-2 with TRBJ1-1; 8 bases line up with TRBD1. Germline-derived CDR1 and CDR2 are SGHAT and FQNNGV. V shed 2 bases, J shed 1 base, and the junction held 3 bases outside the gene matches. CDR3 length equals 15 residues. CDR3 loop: CASSLHRGENTEAFF. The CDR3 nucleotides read TGTGCCAGCAGCTTACACAGGGGGGAGAACACTGAAGCTTTCTTT.

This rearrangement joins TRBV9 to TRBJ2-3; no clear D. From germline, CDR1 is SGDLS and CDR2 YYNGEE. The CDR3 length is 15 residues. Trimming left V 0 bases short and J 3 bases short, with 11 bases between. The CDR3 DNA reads TGTGCCAGCAGCGTAGAGAACGTCGGAACAGATACGCAGTATTTT. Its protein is CASSVENVGTDTQYF.

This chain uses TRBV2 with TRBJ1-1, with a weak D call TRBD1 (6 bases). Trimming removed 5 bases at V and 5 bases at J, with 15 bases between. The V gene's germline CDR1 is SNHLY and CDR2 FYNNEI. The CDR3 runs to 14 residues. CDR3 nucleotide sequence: TGTGCCAGCAGTCCCAACTCAGGGGTTACTGAAGCTTTCTTT. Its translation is CASSPNSGVTEAFF.

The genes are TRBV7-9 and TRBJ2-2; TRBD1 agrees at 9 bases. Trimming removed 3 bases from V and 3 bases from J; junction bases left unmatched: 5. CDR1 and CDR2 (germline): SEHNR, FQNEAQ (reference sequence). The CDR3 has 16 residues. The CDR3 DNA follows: TGTGCCAGCAGCTTGAGACAGGGGGTAGACACCGGGGAGCTGTTTTTT. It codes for CASSLRQGVDTGELFF.

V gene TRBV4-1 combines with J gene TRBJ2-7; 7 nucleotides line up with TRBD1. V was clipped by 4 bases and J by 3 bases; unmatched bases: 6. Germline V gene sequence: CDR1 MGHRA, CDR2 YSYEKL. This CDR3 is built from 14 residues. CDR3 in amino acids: CASSPWDRGYEQYF. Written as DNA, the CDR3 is TGCGCCAGCAGCCCTTGGGACAGAGGCTACGAGCAGTACTTC.

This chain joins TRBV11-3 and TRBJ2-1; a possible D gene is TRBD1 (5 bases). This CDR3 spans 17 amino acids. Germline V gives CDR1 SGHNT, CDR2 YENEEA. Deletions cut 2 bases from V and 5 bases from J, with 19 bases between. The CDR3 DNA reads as TGTGCCAGCAGCTTATCAAGGGGCTTGACAGTGAACAATGAGCAGTTCTTC. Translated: CASSLSRGLTVNNEQFF.

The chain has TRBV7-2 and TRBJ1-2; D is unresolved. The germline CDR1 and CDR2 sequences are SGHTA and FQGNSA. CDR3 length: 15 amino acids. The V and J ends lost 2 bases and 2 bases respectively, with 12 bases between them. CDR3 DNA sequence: TGTGCCAGCAGCTTAATATTCGCAGGCAACTATGGCTACACCTTC. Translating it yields CASSLIFAGNYGYTF.

CDR3 protein: CASNRIAGSQTQYF. CDR3 in DNA: TGTGCCAGCAATCGGATAGCGGGTTCCCAGACCCAGTACTTC. The rearrangement uses TRBV28 and TRBJ2-5; 7 bases are shared with TRBD2. This CDR3 region has 14 residues. Trimming at V came to 7 bases and at J to 6 bases, leaving 11 bases not matched to a gene. Germline V gene data show CDR1 as MDHEN and CDR2 as SYDVKM.

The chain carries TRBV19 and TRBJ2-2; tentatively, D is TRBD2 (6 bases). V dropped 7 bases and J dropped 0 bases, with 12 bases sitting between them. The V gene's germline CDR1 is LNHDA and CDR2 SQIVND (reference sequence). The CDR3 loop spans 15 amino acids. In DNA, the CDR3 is TGTGCCAGTAAGGGAGGACCGGCGAACACCGGGGAGCTGTTTTTT. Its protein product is CASKGGPANTGELFF.

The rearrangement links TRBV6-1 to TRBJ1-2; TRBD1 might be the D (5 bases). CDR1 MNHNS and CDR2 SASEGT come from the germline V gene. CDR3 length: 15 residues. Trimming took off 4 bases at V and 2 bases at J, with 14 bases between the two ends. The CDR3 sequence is CASSVRGRENYGYTF. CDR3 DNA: TGTGCCAGCAGTGTACGGGGCAGGGAGAACTATGGCTACACCTTC.

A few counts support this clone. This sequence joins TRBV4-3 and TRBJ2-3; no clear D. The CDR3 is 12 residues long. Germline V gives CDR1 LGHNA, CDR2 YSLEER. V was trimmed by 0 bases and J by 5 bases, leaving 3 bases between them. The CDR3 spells CASSQDLDTQYF. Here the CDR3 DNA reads TGCGCCAGCAGCCAAGATCTAGATACGCAGTATTTT.

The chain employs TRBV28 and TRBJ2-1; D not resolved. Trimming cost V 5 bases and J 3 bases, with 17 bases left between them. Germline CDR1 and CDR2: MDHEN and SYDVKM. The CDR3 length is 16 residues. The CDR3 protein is CASSPGTLLVYNEQFF. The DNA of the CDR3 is TGTGCCAGCAGTCCCGGAACTCTCCTGGTCTACAATGAGCAGTTCTTC.

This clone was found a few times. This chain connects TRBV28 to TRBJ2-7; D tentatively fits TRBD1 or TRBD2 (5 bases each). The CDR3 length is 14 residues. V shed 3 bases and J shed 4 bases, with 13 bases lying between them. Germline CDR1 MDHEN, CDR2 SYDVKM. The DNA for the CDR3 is TGTGCCAGCAGTTTCGCCCGGGACGGGTACGAGCAGTACTTC. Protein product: CASSFARDGYEQYF.

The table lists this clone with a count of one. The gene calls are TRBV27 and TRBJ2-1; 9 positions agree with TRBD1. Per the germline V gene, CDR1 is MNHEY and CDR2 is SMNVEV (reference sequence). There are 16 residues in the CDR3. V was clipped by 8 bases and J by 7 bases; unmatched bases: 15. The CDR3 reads CASGLSGTGYGNEQFF. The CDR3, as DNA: TGTGCCAGCGGCCTATCCGGGACAGGGTATGGTAATGAGCAGTTCTTC.